This T cell receptor beta chain appears in the sequencing data of a study of cytomegalovirus exposure and HLA in healthy donors. On the study more broadly: Of all 360 or so donors who were genotyped, 80% to 85% belonged to the Caucasian-associated ancestry cluster. Study-level findings and limits: In a later analysis, a missense DCLRE1C variant was linked to TCR beta V- and J-gene trimming.

This clone was seen once. The antigen remains unidentified. Amplification used 60 Vbeta primers and 13 Jbeta primers. Sequencing was performed with immunoSEQ multiplex PCR; in TCRdb, only in-frame clones are kept and a portion is missing. Among about 200,000 clones listed, around 86% were seen once. The CDR3 has 13 residues. In germline, CDR1 is SGHAT, CDR2 FQNNGV. Unmatched junction bases numbered 6, after V lost 8 bases and J lost 2 bases. The chain combines TRBV11-2 with TRBJ2-7; TRBD1 agrees at 7 bases. The receptor was isolated from a woman aged 35 to 49 in good health and CMV-seronegative. The sequenced material came from PBMCs. CDR3 sequence: CASGQATTYEQYF. CDR3 bases: TGTGCCAGCGGACAGGCCACCACCTACGAGCAGTACTTC.